The 25 T cell receptor beta chains below were found in one sample sequenced in a study of identical twins. MiXCR was run by TCRdb on the 5' RACE reads, yielding one entry per CDR3 protein. The sample lists about 690,000 distinct CDR3 sequences; over 5% were seen once. The sequenced sample was naive T cells sorted from blood. These receptors were taken from a man aged 18-30 years in good health.

This clonotype appeared many times. V usage is TRBV7-7 and J usage is TRBJ2-3, with TRBD2 matching over 14 bases. This CDR3 comprises 16 residues. Per the germline V gene, CDR1 is SSHAT and CDR2 is FNYEAQ (reference sequence). J lost 3 bases, V lost 5 bases, and 4 bases had no gene match. CDR3 region: CASSPTSGRETDTQYF. In nucleotides, the CDR3 is TGTGCCAGCAGCCCGACTAGCGGGAGGGAGACAGATACGCAGTATTTT.

The chain recombines TRBV27 with TRBJ1-2; TRBD1 is a possible D gene (5 bases). Trimming took 2 bases from V and 4 from J, leaving 11 bases between them. This CDR3 region has 14 residues. CDR1 is MNHEY, CDR2 SMNVEV, per germline (reference sequence). The CDR3 coding sequence is TGTGCCAGCAGTTTAGTCCAGGGTACCTATGGCTACACCTTC. It is translated as CASSLVQGTYGYTF.

V usage is TRBV7-9 and J usage is TRBJ2-2; perhaps TRBD1 as D (5 bases). The ends were cut back, 2 bases at V and 4 bases at J, with 14 bases in the middle. Germline CDR1 is SEHNR and CDR2 is FQNEAQ (reference sequence). The CDR3 is 16 amino acids. Here the CDR3 DNA reads TGTGCCAGCAGCTTACCAGGGATTTTGGGCACCGGGGAGCTGTTTTTT. It encodes CASSLPGILGTGELFF.

This clonotype showed up many times. The chain joins TRBV6-5 to TRBJ2-2; unclear D gene. From germline, CDR1 is MNHEY and CDR2 SVGAGI. Trimming shortened V by 2 bases and J by 4 bases, and 11 bases separated the two germline ends. The CDR3 spans 15 residues. CDR3: CASSYQPLSTGELFF. As DNA, the CDR3 is TGTGCCAGCAGTTACCAACCACTGAGCACCGGGGAGCTGTTTTTT.

The sample holds many counts of this clonotype. This sequence joins TRBV20-1 and TRBJ2-3; 10 bases fit TRBD2. The length of the CDR3 is 16 residues. V shed 6 bases, J shed 7 bases, and the junction held 16 bases outside the gene matches. Looked up from germline, CDR1 is DFQATT and CDR2 is SNEGSKA (reference sequence). CDR3 bases: TGCAGTGCCAGGTGGGGGGAGCGGGAGGGCCAACATACGCAGTATTTT. Its translation: CSARWGEREGQHTQYF.

This chain links TRBV11-2 with TRBJ2-1; tentative D call: TRBD1 (6 bases). V gave up 3 bases and J gave up 2 bases, with 8 bases separating them. CDR3 length equals 14 residues. Germline V CDR1 and CDR2: SGHAT, FQNNGV. The CDR3, as DNA: TGTGCCAGCAGCTTTGGACAGACCTACAATGAGCAGTTCTTC. As protein: CASSFGQTYNEQFF.

This clonotype was seen ten or more times. This chain connects TRBV13 to TRBJ2-2, with D possibly matching TRBD1 (6 bases). In germline, CDR1 is PRHDT, CDR2 FYEKMQ (reference sequence). The CDR3 sequence is 16 residues long. The germline V and J ends were trimmed by 8 bases and 4 bases, with 20 bases remaining between them. CDR3 sequence reads: CASPGAPRKGTGELFF. The DNA for the CDR3 is TGTGCCAGCCCAGGGGCCCCGCGGAAGGGCACCGGGGAGCTGTTTTTT.

This clonotype was counted at least ten times. The gene calls are TRBV4-3 and TRBJ2-2; TRBD2 matches 8 bases. This CDR3 has 14 amino acids. V shed 5 bases, J shed 7 bases, and the junction held 6 bases outside the gene matches. Per the germline V gene, CDR1 is LGHNA and CDR2 is YSLEER. The CDR3 sequence: CASSNGRADGELFF. CDR3 sequence (DNA): TGCGCCAGCAGCAACGGGAGGGCCGACGGGGAGCTGTTTTTT.

This clonotype was picked up many times. The genes are TRBV7-8 and TRBJ2-1; unclear D gene. Trimming stripped 2 bases from V and 0 bases from J, with 8 bases between. Germline CDR1 SGHVS, CDR2 FQNEAQ. CDR3 size: 15 residues. The CDR3 DNA sequence: TGTGCCAGCAGCTTACCCCCAAGCTCCTACAATGAGCAGTTCTTC. Its translation is CASSLPPSSYNEQFF.

The CDR3 sequence: CASSLGTSPYNEQFF. CDR3 DNA: TGTGCCAGCAGCTTAGGAACTAGCCCATACAATGAGCAGTTCTTC. The chain uses TRBV11-2 and TRBJ2-1; TRBD2 is a possible D gene (6 bases). The CDR3 is made up of 15 amino acids. Germline lookup yields CDR1 SGHAT and CDR2 FQNNGV. Trimming left V 1 base short and J 4 bases short, with 11 bases between. Drawing the rest from reference TRBV11-2 and TRBJ2-1, the complete variable domain is EAGVAQSPRYKIIEKRQSVAFWCNPISGHATLYWYQQILGQGPKLLIQFQNNGVVDDSQLPKDRFSAERLKGVDSTLKIQPAKLEDSAVYLCASSLGTSPYNEQFFGPGTRLTVL.

At least ten counts were recorded for this clonotype. This chain connects TRBV15 to TRBJ1-2; a weak D match, TRBD1 (6 bases). The length of the CDR3 is 13 residues. Germline loops: CDR1 LNHNV, CDR2 YYDKDF (reference sequence). V was shortened by 4 bases and J by 7 bases, with 13 bases between the two germline ends. CDR3 in amino acids: CATSTRGGPGYTF. In nucleotides, the CDR3 is TGTGCCACCAGCACCAGAGGGGGGCCTGGCTACACCTTC. Full variable domain (missing parts from reference TRBV15 and TRBJ1-2): DAMVIQNPRYQVTQFGKPVTLSCSQTLNHNVMYWYQQKSSQAPKLLFHYYDKDFNNEADTPDNFQSRRPNTSFCFLDIRSPGLGDTAMYLCATSTRGGPGYTFGSGTRLTVV.

The CDR3 is CASSVKLAGGPDEQYV. In DNA form, the CDR3 reads TGTGCCAGCAGCGTCAAACTAGCGGGAGGGCCGGACGAGCAGTACGTC. The chain carries TRBV7-6 and TRBJ2-7; 13 bases agree with TRBD2. The CDR3 contains 16 residues. J gave up 5 bases and V 5 bases, and 9 bases lay outside the gene matches. Germline V gene data show CDR1 as SGHVS and CDR2 as FNYEAQ.

This chain connects TRBV29-1 to TRBJ2-6; D perhaps matches TRBD1 (5 bases). V was pared by 4 bases and J by 0 bases, with 7 bases between. The CDR3 covers 14 residues. CDR1 and CDR2 from the germline V gene are SQVTM and ANQGSEA. The CDR3 region has the DNA TGCAGCGTTGCAGGGATCTCTGGGGCCAACGTCCTGACTTTC. Its protein product is CSVAGISGANVLTF.

In DNA, the CDR3 is TGCGCCAGCAGCTTCGGGGCCATACACTACGAGCAGTACGTC. This gives the protein CASSFGAIHYEQYV. The rearrangement joins TRBV5-1 to TRBJ2-7; perhaps D is TRBD1 or TRBD2 (5 bases each). The V end lost 2 bases, the J end lost 3 bases, and 12 bases lay between the germline ends. This CDR3 region has 14 residues. Germline CDR1 and CDR2: SGHRS and YFSETQ.

This clonotype was seen ten or more times. This chain connects TRBV5-1 to TRBJ2-1, with TRBD1 identical over 8 bases. V shed 4 bases, J shed 7 bases, and the junction held 7 bases outside the gene matches. Germline CDR1 reads SGHRS; CDR2 reads YFSETQ. The CDR3 spans 14 residues. CDR3 nucleotides: TGCGCCAGCAGCGTGGACAGGGTGGAGAATGAGCAGTTCTTC. Protein sequence: CASSVDRVENEQFF.

At least ten counts were recorded for this clonotype. This sequence joins TRBV10-3 and TRBJ2-7; D is uncertain. The germline CDR1 and CDR2 sequences are ENHRY and SYGVKD. V was pared by 3 bases and J by 2 bases, with 11 bases between. The CDR3 has 14 residues. The CDR3 nucleotides read TGTGCCATCAGTGATACGACTGCCCCCTACGAGCAGTACTTC. Translating it yields CAISDTTAPYEQYF.

This clonotype has only a few counts. This chain uses TRBV20-1 with TRBJ2-3; D gene unclear. CDR1 DFQATT and CDR2 SNEGSKA come from the germline V gene (reference sequence). This CDR3 comprises 14 residues. V was clipped by 1 base and J by 0 bases, with 8 bases between them. The chain's CDR3 is CSARARLSTDTQYF. DNA of the CDR3: TGCAGTGCTAGAGCCAGGCTCAGCACAGATACGCAGTATTTT.

This clonotype was counted many times. The chain combines TRBV5-1 with TRBJ1-3; D ambiguous. Germline V gives CDR1 SGHRS, CDR2 YFSETQ. V was pared by 5 bases and J by 1 base, with 13 bases between. The CDR3 spans 15 residues. CDR3 protein: CASSDQATSGNTIYF. The CDR3 coding sequence is TGCGCCAGCAGTGATCAGGCCACTTCTGGAAACACCATATATTTT.

This clonotype was picked up many times. This chain connects TRBV5-1 to TRBJ2-7, with D tentatively TRBD1 (6 bases). The CDR3 contains 13 residues. Looked up from germline, CDR1 is SGHRS and CDR2 is YFSETQ. With 4 bases removed from V and 7 bases from J, the gap between germline ends came to 15 bases. CDR3 protein: CASSPWTAWEQYF. CDR3 DNA: TGCGCCAGCAGCCCGTGGACAGCCTGGGAGCAGTACTTC.

This sequence joins TRBV5-1 and TRBJ2-1; TRBD2 matches 14 bases. The CDR3 is 17 amino acids. After removal of 2 bases from V and 6 bases from J, the junction contained 7 bases not matched to a gene. The germline gives CDR1 SGHRS, CDR2 YFSETQ. The CDR3 is CASSLPRGTSGSNEQFF. The CDR3 DNA reads TGCGCCAGCAGCTTACCGAGAGGGACTAGCGGGAGCAATGAGCAGTTCTTC.

This clonotype was counted at least ten times. The chain carries TRBV12-3 or TRBV12-4 and TRBJ2-6; D is unresolved. The CDR3 has 18 amino acids. V dropped 0 bases and J dropped 0 bases, with 12 bases sitting between them. Written as DNA, the CDR3 is TGTGCCAGCAGTTTAGCGGTGGGTCTTGGCTCTGGGGCCAACGTCCTGACTTTC. Translation gives CASSLAVGLGSGANVLTF.

This clonotype came up a few times. The chain recombines TRBV20-1 with TRBJ1-1; 10 positions match TRBD1. Per the germline V gene, CDR1 is DFQATT and CDR2 is SNEGSKA (reference sequence). Trimming took 5 bases from V and 4 from J; bases not matched to a gene: 10. There are 15 residues in the CDR3. The CDR3 loop is CSAVPGTGVGTEAFF. The CDR3, as DNA: TGCAGTGCTGTACCCGGGACAGGGGTCGGCACTGAAGCTTTCTTT.

The chain uses TRBV25-1 and TRBJ2-2, with D perhaps assigned TRBD1 or TRBD2 (6 bases each). There are 14 residues in the CDR3. V was clipped by 7 bases and J by 3 bases, with 12 bases between them. CDR1 is MGHDK, CDR2 SYGVNS, per germline. The CDR3 DNA follows: TGTGCCAGCACCTTAGGGGGGCACACCGGGGAGCTGTTTTTT. Translation: CASTLGGHTGELFF. Looking up the rest from reference TRBV25-1 and TRBJ2-2 gives the full variable domain: EADIYQTPRYLVIGTGKKITLECSQTMGHDKMYWYQQDPGMELHLIHYSYGVNSTEKGDLSSESTVSRIRTEHFPLTLESARPSHTSQYLCASTLGGHTGELFFGEGSRLTVL.

The rearrangement uses TRBV4-2 and TRBJ1-1; a possible D gene is TRBD1 (5 bases). V lost 2 bases to trimming and J lost 4 bases, with 14 bases between them. The CDR3 loop spans 15 amino acids. CDR1 is LGHNA, CDR2 YNFKEQ, per germline. CDR3 sequence: CASSQTDLRGTEAFF. The CDR3 bases are TGTGCCAGCAGCCAAACAGACCTGAGGGGCACTGAAGCTTTCTTT.

This chain uses TRBV4-1 with TRBJ2-1; 8 bases agree with TRBD2. This CDR3 region has 18 residues. Germline CDR1 reads MGHRA; CDR2 reads YSYEKL. V trimming: 1 base; J trimming: 4 bases; junction bases outside the gene matches: 12. The CDR3 protein is CASSQVRSGAGVYNEQFF. The DNA of the CDR3 is TGCGCCAGCAGCCAAGTTCGGTCCGGAGCGGGAGTTTACAATGAGCAGTTCTTC.